These 18 T cell receptor beta chains were all obtained from the same sample, sequenced in a study of cytomegalovirus exposure and HLA in healthy donors. PCR was performed using 60 Vbeta and 13 Jbeta primers. Assay: immunoSEQ multiplex PCR; the TCRdb copy retains only in-frame clones and omits some. The sample consists of about 140,000 clones, around 83% of them appearing once. Sequencing was performed on PBMCs. The receptors stem from a male donor in good health and CMV-seropositive.

This chain uses TRBV7-9 with TRBJ2-2, with unresolved D. CDR3 length: 15 residues. V lost 1 base and J 4 bases, leaving 10 bases between the germline ends. Per the germline V gene, CDR1 is SEHNR and CDR2 is FQNEAQ (reference sequence). The CDR3 region is CASSLGAAPTGELFF. The CDR3 bases are TGTGCCAGCAGCTTAGGGGCAGCTCCCACCGGGGAGCTGTTTTTT.

This chain connects TRBV5-1 to TRBJ2-5; D is perhaps TRBD1 (6 bases). Germline V gene sequence: CDR1 SGHRS, CDR2 YFSETQ. V lost 2 bases to trimming and J lost 2 bases, with 7 bases between them. The CDR3 has 13 residues. CDR3 nucleotide sequence: TGCGCCAGCAGCTTTACAGGGCAAGAGACCCAGTACTTC. Its translation is CASSFTGQETQYF.

The V and J genes are TRBV2 and TRBJ2-6, with 7 bases aligning to TRBD2. CDR3 length: 13 residues. V dropped 11 bases and J dropped 1; count of bases not matched to a gene: 2. CDR1 and CDR2 (germline): SNHLY, FYNNEI. The CDR3 DNA sequence: TGTGCCGGGGGGGGTTCTGGGGCCAACGTCCTGACTTTC. Translating it yields CAGGGSGANVLTF.

The chain couples TRBV6-5 to TRBJ2-3; the match to TRBD1 covers 7 bases. The CDR3 has 13 amino acids. V lost 5 bases and J lost 4; bases outside the gene matches: 3. Germline V gene sequence: CDR1 MNHEY, CDR2 SVGAGI. The CDR3: CASSRDRADTQYF. The CDR3 bases are TGTGCCAGCAGTCGGGACAGAGCAGATACGCAGTATTTT.

The chain uses TRBV7-8 and TRBJ1-1; D is unresolved. CDR1 is SGHVS, CDR2 FQNEAQ, per germline. Trimming removed 8 bases at V and 1 base at J, with 8 bases between. CDR3 length: 12 residues. CDR3 nucleotide sequence: TGTGCCAGCGCAGGCTCGAACACTGAAGCTTTCTTT. It codes for CASAGSNTEAFF.

The chain carries TRBV14 and TRBJ2-5, with D possibly matching TRBD2 (6 bases). Germline CDR1 is SGHDN and CDR2 is FVKESK. V dropped 1 base and J dropped 5 bases, with 11 bases sitting between them. There are 14 residues in the CDR3. The DNA of the CDR3 is TGTGCCAGCAGCCAAGGGGGCCGGGGGGAGACCCAGTACTTC. Translation gives CASSQGGRGETQYF.

The V gene is TRBV13, the J gene TRBJ2-3, with 10 bases matching TRBD2. This CDR3 has 17 amino acids. The V gene end was trimmed by 4 bases and the J gene end by 2 bases; junction bases not matched to a gene: 9. CDR1 is PRHDT, CDR2 FYEKMQ, per germline (reference sequence). In nucleotides, the CDR3 is TGTGCCAGCAGCTCAACCCCTAGCGGGGGCTCCACAGATACGCAGTATTTT. This gives the protein CASSSTPSGGSTDTQYF.

The chain joins TRBV19 to TRBJ2-2; D is undetermined. CDR3 size: 12 residues. With 5 bases removed from V and 6 bases from J, the gap between germline ends came to 7 bases. CDR1 LNHDA and CDR2 SQIVND come from the germline V gene (reference sequence). CDR3 sequence (DNA): TGTGCCAGTAGTTTTGGGCCCGGGGAGCTGTTTTTT. Encoded protein: CASSFGPGELFF. The full variable domain, completed using reference TRBV19 and TRBJ2-2, is DGGITQSPKYLFRKEGQNVTLSCEQNLNHDAMYWYRQDPGQGLRLIYYSQIVNDFQKGDIAEGYSVSREKKESFPLTVTSAQKNPTAFYLCASSFGPGELFFGEGSRLTVL.

The chain has TRBV20-1 and TRBJ1-4; D may be TRBD1 (5 bases). CDR1 and CDR2 from the germline V gene are DFQATT and SNEGSKA (reference sequence). V was pared by 6 bases and J by 11 bases, with 13 bases between. The CDR3 spans 11 residues. CDR3 DNA sequence: TGCAGTGCCCCGGGACTGGAGAAACTGTTTTTT. Protein sequence: CSAPGLEKLFF.

This clone was seen a handful of times. The genes are TRBV6-6 and TRBJ2-7; D is perhaps TRBD2 (6 bases). The CDR3 spans 14 residues. Trimming removed 7 bases from V and 3 bases from J, with 16 bases in between. Germline V gives CDR1 MNHNY, CDR2 SVGAGI (reference sequence). The CDR3 is CASTSGGQGYEQYF. The CDR3 DNA is TGTGCCAGCACCTCTGGAGGGCAGGGCTACGAGCAGTACTTC.

This clone was detected once. The CDR3 nucleotides read TGTGCCACCAGCAGAATGAGACCCGGGACTAGCTTTAGAAATGAGCAGTTCTTC. Translating it yields CATSRMRPGTSFRNEQFF. The chain joins TRBV15 to TRBJ2-1; TRBD2 aligns across 9 bases. Losses at the gene ends were 2 bases for V and 7 bases for J; bases not matched to a gene: 15. The V gene's germline CDR1 is LNHNV and CDR2 YYDKDF (reference sequence). The CDR3 has 18 amino acids. Together with reference TRBV15 and TRBJ2-1, the CDR3 gives the full variable domain: DAMVIQNPRYQVTQFGKPVTLSCSQTLNHNVMYWYQQKSSQAPKLLFHYYDKDFNNEADTPDNFQSRRPNTSFCFLDIRSPGLGDTAMYLCATSRMRPGTSFRNEQFFGPGTRLTVL.

CDR3 nucleotides: TGTGCCAGCAGTCGAGGGCCCGGGAATCTTGATCAGCCCCAGCATTTT. Protein sequence: CASSRGPGNLDQPQHF. This chain links TRBV28 with TRBJ1-5; no reliable D call. The ends were cut back, 5 bases at V and 5 bases at J, with 19 bases in the middle. Germline V CDR1 and CDR2: MDHEN, SYDVKM. There are 16 residues in the CDR3.

This clone was counted once. The chain links TRBV4-1 to TRBJ2-7; the match to TRBD1 covers 9 bases. CDR1 is MGHRA, CDR2 YSYEKL, per germline. V trimming: 4 bases; J trimming: 2 bases; junction bases outside the gene matches: 3. This CDR3 has 14 amino acids. The CDR3 region has the DNA TGCGCCAGCAGCCCGACAGGGGGTGCCTACGAGCAGTACTTC. Amino acids: CASSPTGGAYEQYF.

The V and J genes are TRBV27 and TRBJ2-1, with 9 positions matching TRBD2. The V segment lost 10 bases and the J segment 12 bases; nucleotides outside the gene matches: 22. The CDR3 runs to 16 residues. Germline V gene data show CDR1 as MNHEY and CDR2 as SMNVEV (reference sequence). CDR3 region: CATRTNSRGRDSRQFF. The CDR3 DNA is TGTGCCACCCGAACGAATTCACGCGGGAGGGACTCGCGGCAGTTCTTC.

The chain has TRBV18 and TRBJ2-1; D call uncertain. The germline V and J ends were trimmed by 3 bases and 6 bases, with 12 bases remaining between them. CDR1 is KGHSH and CDR2 is LQKENI in the germline V gene. The CDR3 sequence is 14 residues long. CDR3 protein: CASSPVARTNEQFF. The CDR3 coding sequence is TGTGCCAGCTCACCGGTGGCACGAACCAATGAGCAGTTCTTC.

V and J are TRBV7-8 and TRBJ2-3; TRBD2 matches at 10 bases. V trimming: 5 bases; J trimming: 6 bases; junction bases outside the gene matches: 11. CDR3 length equals 16 residues. Germline V lookup: CDR1 SGHVS, CDR2 FQNEAQ. The CDR3 sequence: CASSLGKAGGLDTQYF. The CDR3 coding sequence is TGTGCCAGCAGCCTAGGAAAAGCGGGGGGGCTGGATACGCAGTATTTT.

J is TRBJ1-1 and V is TRBV10-3, with 10 bases aligning to TRBD1. This CDR3 is 15 amino acids long. Germline V gene data show CDR1 as ENHRY and CDR2 as SYGVKD. With 10 bases clipped from V and 5 bases from J, the junction kept 13 bases outside the gene matches. The CDR3 region has the DNA TGTGCCACTGGCGACTTCGACAGGGGGCCTACTGAAGCTTTCTTT. This codes for CATGDFDRGPTEAFF.

The chain combines TRBV9 with TRBJ2-7, with D uncertain. The V and J ends lost 1 base and 0 bases respectively, with 8 bases between them. The CDR3 is 14 amino acids. CDR1 is SGDLS and CDR2 is YYNGEE in the germline V gene. CDR3 protein: CASSVYPSSYEQYF. In DNA, the CDR3 is TGTGCCAGCAGCGTATACCCGAGCTCCTACGAGCAGTACTTC.